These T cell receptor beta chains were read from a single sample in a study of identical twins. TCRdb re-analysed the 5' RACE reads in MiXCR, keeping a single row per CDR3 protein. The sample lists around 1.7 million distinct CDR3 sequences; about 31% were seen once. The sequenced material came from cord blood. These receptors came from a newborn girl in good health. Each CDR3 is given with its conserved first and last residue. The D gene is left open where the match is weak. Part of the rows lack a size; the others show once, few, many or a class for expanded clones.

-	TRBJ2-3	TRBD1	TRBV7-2	CASSRPGQGRDTQYF	TGTGCCAGCAGCCGCCCGGGACAGGGGCGAGATACGCAGTATTTT
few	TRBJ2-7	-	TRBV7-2	CASSLGWLANEQYF	TGTGCCAGCAGCTTAGGCTGGCTCGCCAACGAGCAGTACTTC
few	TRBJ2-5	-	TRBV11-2	CASRVVEGRDETQYF	TGTGCCAGCAGGGTAGTAGAGGGGCGAGATGAGACCCAGTACTTC
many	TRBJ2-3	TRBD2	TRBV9	CASSAGLADTQYF	TGTGCCAGCAGCGCGGGACTAGCAGATACGCAGTATTTT
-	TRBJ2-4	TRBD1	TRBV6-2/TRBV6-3	CASRPTGTPEQYF	TGTGCCAGCAGGCCGACAGGGACACCTGAGCAGTACTTC
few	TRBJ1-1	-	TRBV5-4	CASSLVGVSLMNTEAFF	TGTGCCAGCAGCTTGGTTGGGGTTTCCCTAATGAACACTGAAGCTTTCTTT
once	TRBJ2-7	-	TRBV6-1	CASSLTLHPYEQYF	TGTGCCAGCAGCCTCACCCTCCATCCCTACGAGCAGTACTTC
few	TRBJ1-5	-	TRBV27	CASSLYPNQPQHF	TGCGCCAGCAGCTTGTACCCAAATCAGCCCCAGCATTTT
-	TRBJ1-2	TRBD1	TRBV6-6	CASRSDPGQGRTGYTF	TGTGCCAGCAGATCAGATCCGGGACAGGGCAGGACGGGCTACACCTTC
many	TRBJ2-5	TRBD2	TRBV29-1	CSLPLAGGSETQYF	TGCAGCTTGCCACTAGCGGGAGGTTCAGAGACCCAGTACTTC
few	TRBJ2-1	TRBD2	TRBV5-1	CASSLGRLAAYNEQFF	TGCGCCAGCAGCTTGGGGAGACTAGCGGCCTACAATGAGCAGTTCTTC
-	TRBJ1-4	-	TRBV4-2	CASSQDIMRATNEKLFF	TGTGCCAGCAGCCAAGATATCATGAGGGCAACTAATGAAAAACTGTTTTTT
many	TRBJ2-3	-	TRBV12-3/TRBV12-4	CASSLAETDTQYF	TGTGCCAGCAGTTTAGCGGAGACAGATACGCAGTATTTT